This TCR beta chain was captured in a study of T cell responses to AZD1222 COVID-19 vaccine. For this clone: What it binds is unknown.

General study results and limits: Reportedly, nearly half the spike-specific TCRs target unmutated variant regions. AZD1222 recipients seropositive at baseline numbered only six.

Produced via immunoSEQ multiplex PCR; TCRdb's table is partial and in-frame only. The data show some 150,000 clones, about 93% seen once. The origin of this receptor is an adult in good health. The material was peripheral blood, obtained on day 0 of AZD1222 vaccination.

In DNA, the CDR3 is TGTGCCAGCAGCTTGGATGAAAAACTGTTTTTT. It specifies CASSLDEKLFF. The chain has TRBV5-6 and TRBJ1-4; D is undetermined. This CDR3 spans 11 amino acids. Germline assignment: CDR1 SGHDT and CDR2 YYEEEE. The V end lost 0 bases, the J end lost 6 bases, and 0 bases lay between the germline ends.